This T cell receptor (beta chain) was sequenced during a study of T cells expressing NK-cell markers. Overall study context: Cells sorted as CD3+CD56+NKG2C+, CD3+CD56+NKG2C- and CD3+CD56-NKG2C+ T cells supplied the TCR beta repertoires. Seropositivity for HCMV was found in seven of the eight sequenced donors, with one seronegative.

Study-wide results and limits: About 1.0-8% of CD8+ T cells in about six donors belonged to dominant NKG2C+ clonotypes.

Remarks on this clonotype: No antigen is known for it.

CDR3 length equals 15 residues. CDR1 and CDR2 from the germline V gene are LGHNA and YNFKEQ. Reanalyzing the 5' RACE reads, TCRdb keeps one entry per CDR3 protein, without DNA. In total, the table holds about 460,000 distinct CDR3 sequences. What was sequenced was blood T cells: a sorted CD56 or NKG2C T cell subset, CD4+ or CD8+ T cells, or bulk PBMC T cells (not recorded which). This sequence joins TRBV4-2 and TRBJ2-5; TCRdb reports TRBD2, a call that lacks DNA to check it against. The clonotype originates from a woman aged 50 to 65 in good health. CDR3 in amino acids: CASSQDGDWKETQYF.